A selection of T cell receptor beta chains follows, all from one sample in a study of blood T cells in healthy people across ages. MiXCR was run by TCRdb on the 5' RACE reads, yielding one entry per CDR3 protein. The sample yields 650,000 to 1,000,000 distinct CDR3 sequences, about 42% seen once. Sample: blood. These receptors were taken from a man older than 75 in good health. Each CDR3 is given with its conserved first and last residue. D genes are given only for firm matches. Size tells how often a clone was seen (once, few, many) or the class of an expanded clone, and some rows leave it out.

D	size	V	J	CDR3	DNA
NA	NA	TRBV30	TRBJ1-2	CAWKTDGYTF	TGTGCCTGGAAAACTGATGGCTACACCTTC
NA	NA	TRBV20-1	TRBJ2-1	CSAREPTGQPYNEQFF	TGCAGTGCTAGAGAGCCAACAGGGCAGCCCTACAATGAGCAGTTCTTC
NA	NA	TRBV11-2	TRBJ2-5	CASSPGLLETQYF	TGTGCCAGCAGCCCAGGGCTCCTCGAGACCCAGTACTTC
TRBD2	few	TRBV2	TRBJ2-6	CASGGGRISGANVLTF	TGTGCCAGCGGGGGCGGGAGGATCTCTGGGGCCAACGTCCTGACTTTC
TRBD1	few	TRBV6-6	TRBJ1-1	CASSYSTGAEAFF	TGTGCCAGCAGTTACTCGACAGGGGCTGAAGCTTTCTTT
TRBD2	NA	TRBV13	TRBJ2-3	CASSSTTGGTQYF	TGTGCCAGCAGCTCTACCACCGGGGGGACGCAGTATTTT
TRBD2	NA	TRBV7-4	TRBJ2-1	CASSLGGTSGRALRGYNEQFF	TGTGCCAGCAGCTTAGGTGGGACTAGCGGGAGGGCCTTACGGGGCTACAATGAGCAGTTCTTC
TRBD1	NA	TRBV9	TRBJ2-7	CASSPRTGTGVYEQYF	TGTGCCAGCAGCCCGCGCACCGGGACAGGGGTCTACGAGCAGTACTTC
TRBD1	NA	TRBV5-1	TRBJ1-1	CASSVGTGAGGRTEAFF	TGCGCCAGCAGCGTCGGGACAGGGGCAGGGGGTAGGACTGAAGCTTTCTTT
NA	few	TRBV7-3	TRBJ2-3	CASSQSVAADTQYF	TGTGCCAGCAGCCAATCAGTAGCTGCAGATACGCAGTATTTT
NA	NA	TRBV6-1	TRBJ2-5	CASSELWGSQETQYF	TGTGCCAGCAGTGAATTGTGGGGGAGCCAAGAGACCCAGTACTTC
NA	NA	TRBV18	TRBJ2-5	CASSQTGETQYF	TGTGCCAGCTCACAAACCGGCGAGACCCAGTACTTC
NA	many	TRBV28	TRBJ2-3	CASRNHGNSDTQYF	TGTGCCAGCAGAAACCACGGAAATTCAGATACGCAGTATTTT
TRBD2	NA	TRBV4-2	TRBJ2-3	CASSQDPGTSGGSTDTQYF	TGTGCCAGCAGCCAAGATCCCGGGACTAGCGGAGGGAGCACAGATACGCAGTATTTT
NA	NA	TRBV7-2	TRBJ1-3	CASSYRNGNTIYF	TGTGCCAGCAGTTACCGGAACGGAAACACCATATATTTT
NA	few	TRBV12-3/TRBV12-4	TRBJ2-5	CASRFRGAETQYF	TGTGCCAGCAGATTCAGGGGGGCGGAGACCCAGTACTTC
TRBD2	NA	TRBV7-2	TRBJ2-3	CASGLVGGSTTDTQYF	TGTGCCAGCGGCTTGGTTGGCGGGAGCACCACAGATACGCAGTATTTT
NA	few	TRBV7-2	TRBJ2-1	CASSLFQGGNEQFF	TGTGCCAGCAGCTTATTCCAGGGGGGCAATGAGCAGTTCTTC
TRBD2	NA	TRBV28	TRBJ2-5	CASTPGLAGWRGQETQYF	TGTGCCAGCACCCCAGGGCTAGCGGGATGGAGAGGCCAAGAGACCCAGTACTTC
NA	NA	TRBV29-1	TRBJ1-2	CSGTNGAQSNYGYTF	TGCAGCGGTACGAACGGGGCCCAATCTAACTATGGCTACACCTTC
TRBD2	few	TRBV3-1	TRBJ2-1	CASSSDLLAGKDEQFF	TGTGCCAGCAGCTCAGATCTACTAGCGGGTAAGGATGAGCAGTTCTTC
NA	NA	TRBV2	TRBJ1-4	CPSGKRHGENEKLFF	TGTCCCAGCGGGAAACGACACGGGGAAAATGAAAAACTGTTTTTT
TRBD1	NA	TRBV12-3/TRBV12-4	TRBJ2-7	CASSWDRGLREQYF	TGTGCCAGCAGTTGGGACAGGGGATTGAGGGAGCAGTACTTC
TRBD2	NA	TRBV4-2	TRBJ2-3	CASSQDHGLAGSTDTQYF	TGTGCCAGCAGCCAAGATCATGGACTAGCGGGGAGCACAGATACGCAGTATTTT
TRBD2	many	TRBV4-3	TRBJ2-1	CASSQGLAGLNEQFF	TGCGCCAGCAGCCAAGGCCTAGCGGGCCTCAATGAGCAGTTCTTC
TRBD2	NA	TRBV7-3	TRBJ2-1	CASSDPGSGRAYEQFF	TGTGCCAGCAGCGACCCAGGGAGCGGGAGGGCGTATGAGCAGTTCTTC
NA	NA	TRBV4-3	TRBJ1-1	CASSQEGWQGLGSEAFF	TGCGCCAGCAGCCAAGAAGGGTGGCAGGGGCTAGGGAGTGAAGCTTTCTTT
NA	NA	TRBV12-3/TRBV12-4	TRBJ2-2	CASSFKLVFTGELFF	TGTGCCAGCAGTTTTAAGTTGGTGTTCACCGGGGAGCTGTTTTTT
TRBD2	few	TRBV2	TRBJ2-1	CASRVASGREAEQFF	TGTGCCAGCAGGGTTGCTAGCGGGAGGGAGGCTGAGCAGTTCTTC
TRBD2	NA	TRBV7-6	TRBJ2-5	CASRPGTSEYNEQYF	TGTGCCAGCAGACCCGGGACTAGCGAGTACAATGAGCAGTACTTC
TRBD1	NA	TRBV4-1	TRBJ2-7	CASSQRQGSYEQYF	TGCGCCAGCAGCCAAAGACAGGGATCCTACGAGCAGTACTTC
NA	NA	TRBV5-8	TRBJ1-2	CASSLPETRGYTF	TGTGCCAGCAGCTTGCCGGAGACGCGGGGCTACACCTTC
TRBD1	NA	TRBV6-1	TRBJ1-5	CASSASQGPGDQPQHF	TGTGCCAGCAGTGCTTCACAGGGGCCTGGAGATCAGCCCCAGCATTTT
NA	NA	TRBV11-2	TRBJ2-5	CASSLDSGQGGETQYF	TGTGCCAGCAGCTTAGATTCTGGGCAGGGCGGGGAGACCCAGTACTTC
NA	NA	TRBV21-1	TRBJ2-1	CASSKDSMSGRATGRAEQFF	TGTGCCAGCAGCAAAGACTCGATGAGCGGGAGGGCCACCGGCAGAGCTGAGCAGTTCTTC
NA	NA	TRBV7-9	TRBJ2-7	CASSPPGQLYEQYF	TGTGCCAGCAGCCCTCCGGGACAATTATACGAGCAGTACTTC
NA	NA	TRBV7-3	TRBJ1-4	CASSLPRKDNEKLFF	TGTGCCAGCAGCTTACCCCGGAAGGACAATGAAAAACTGTTTTTT
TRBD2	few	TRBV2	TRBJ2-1	CASSAGTSGSYNEQFF	TGTGCCAGCAGTGCCGGGACTAGCGGCTCCTACAATGAGCAGTTCTTC
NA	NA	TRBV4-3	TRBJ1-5	CASSQELGNQPQHF	TGCGCCAGCAGCCAAGAATTGGGAAATCAGCCCCAGCATTTT
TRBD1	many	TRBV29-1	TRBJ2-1	CSSRDRDYNEQFF	TGCAGCAGCCGGGACAGAGACTACAATGAGCAGTTCTTC
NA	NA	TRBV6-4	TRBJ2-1	CASSPNESGEQFF	TGTGCCAGCAGCCCGAATGAGAGCGGTGAGCAGTTCTTC
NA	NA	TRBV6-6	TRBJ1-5	CASSHRFQPQHF	TGTGCCAGCAGCCACCGATTTCAGCCCCAGCATTTT
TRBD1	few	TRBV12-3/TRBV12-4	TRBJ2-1	CASSFGTADNEQFF	TGTGCCAGCAGTTTTGGGACAGCCGACAATGAGCAGTTCTTC
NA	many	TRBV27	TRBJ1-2	CASSQTPTPLYGYTF	TGTGCCAGCAGCCAGACACCTACCCCACTCTATGGCTACACCTTC
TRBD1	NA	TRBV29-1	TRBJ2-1	CSVTAGQGRVETQFF	TGCAGCGTCACTGCAGGACAGGGAAGGGTGGAGACCCAGTTCTTC
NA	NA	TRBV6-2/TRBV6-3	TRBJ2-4	CASSASLAWEQYF	TGTGCCAGCAGTGCCAGCCTAGCATGGGAGCAGTACTTC
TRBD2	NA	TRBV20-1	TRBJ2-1	CSASLAGRSYNEQFF	TGCAGTGCTAGCCTAGCGGGACGCTCCTACAATGAGCAGTTCTTC
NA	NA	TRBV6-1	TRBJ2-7	CASSEGGGTTYEQYF	TGTGCCAGCAGTGAAGGTGGGGGGACAACCTACGAGCAGTACTTC
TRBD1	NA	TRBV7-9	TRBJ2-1	CASSLVQGVNEQFF	TGTGCCAGCAGCTTAGTGCAGGGGGTAAATGAGCAGTTCTTC
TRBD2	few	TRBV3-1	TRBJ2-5	CASSPGLAGGPETQYF	TGTGCCAGCAGCCCGGGACTAGCGGGAGGGCCCGAGACCCAGTACTTC
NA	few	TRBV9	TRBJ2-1	CASSAGASNLGSEQFF	TGTGCCAGCAGCGCCGGAGCTAGCAACCTAGGTAGTGAGCAGTTCTTC